The sequence of this T cell receptor beta chain was determined in a study of cytomegalovirus exposure and HLA in healthy donors. Study-wide context: Clustering assigned about four fifths of the approximately 390 genotyped donors to the Caucasian-associated ancestry cluster.

The PCR ran on 60 Vbeta and 13 Jbeta primers. TCRdb's copy holds only in-frame clones and misses some; the assay was immunoSEQ multiplex PCR. The table has some 97,000 clones, more than 65% seen once; the top ten hold 0.9% to 1.5%. General observations from the study: The authors later found HLA-associated TCR beta chains more clonally expanded than equally common others. In an earlier analysis, most TCR beta V segments were productive about 87% or about 30% of the time.

A note on this clone: Antigen: not known.

V lost 4 bases, J lost 8 bases, and 7 bases stayed unmatched. Germline V gene sequence: CDR1 SGHNT, CDR2 YYREEE (reference sequence). The length of the CDR3 is 15 residues. This sequence originates from a woman aged 18-35 years in good health and CMV-seronegative. The rearrangement joins TRBV5-4 to TRBJ2-1; 12 bases map to TRBD1. The sequenced sample was PBMCs. CDR3 residues: CASSPRDRGRDEQFF. The CDR3, as DNA: TGTGCCAGCAGCCCGAGGGACAGGGGGCGGGATGAGCAGTTCTTC.